Below, 19 T cell receptor beta chains from the same sample are listed, as sequenced in a study of blood T cells in healthy people across ages (dated by TCRdb to the mid-2010s). The receptor library was made with 5' RACE. The instrument was an Illumina HiSeq 2500. A second PCR of 7 to 11 cycles was performed with a sample-barcoded 5' primer and a J-beta primer mix. TCRdb redid the processing of the public reads, applying fastp at Q25 and MiXCR, and retained in-frame beta chains. Every CDR3 protein is listed once, alongside the most common genes and DNA of its rows. The sample table lists roughly 800,000 distinct CDR3 sequences, around 25% of them with a count of one. Around 3% of the sample lies in the top ten. This sample was shared with a second study, whose subject was T cells of mothers and their children.

Sequences were obtained from blood. These TCRs come from a boy younger than 18 in good health.

The rearrangement links TRBV5-5 to TRBJ2-2, with D possibly called TRBD1 or TRBD2 (5 bases each). V shed 6 bases and J shed 5 bases, with 14 bases lying between them. The CDR3 runs 14 residues. Germline loops: CDR1 SGHKS, CDR2 YYEKEE (reference sequence). Here the CDR3 reads CASIQRGVTGELFF. In nucleotides, the CDR3 is TGTGCCAGCATACAGAGAGGGGTTACCGGGGAGCTGTTTTTT.

J is TRBJ2-5 and V is TRBV28, with TRBD1 matching 7 bases. V was clipped by 3 bases and J by 3 bases; unmatched bases: 10. This CDR3 contains 16 residues. From germline, CDR1 is MDHEN and CDR2 SYDVKM. The CDR3 nucleotides read TGTGCCAGCAGTTTCATGACAGGGAAGGGGGAAGAGACCCAGTACTTC. Its translation: CASSFMTGKGEETQYF.

J is TRBJ1-1 and V is TRBV5-1, with D unresolved. CDR1 is SGHRS and CDR2 is YFSETQ in the germline V gene. V lost 10 bases, J lost 1 base, and 11 bases lay in between. There are 12 residues in the CDR3. The CDR3 DNA is TGCGCCTCCAGGAATTCGAACACTGAAGCTTTCTTT. Translated, it gives CASRNSNTEAFF. Complete variable domain (other parts from reference TRBV5-1 and TRBJ1-1): KAGVTQTPRYLIKTRGQQVTLSCSPISGHRSVSWYQQTPGQGLQFLFEYFSETQRNKGNFPGRFSGRQFSNSRSEMNVSTLELGDSALYLCASRNSNTEAFFGQGTRLTVV.

This clonotype was recorded a few times. This chain connects TRBV12-3 or TRBV12-4 to TRBJ2-7; 10 bases are shared with TRBD2. The CDR3 spans 17 residues. J gave up 3 bases and V 3 bases, and 11 bases lay outside the gene matches. CDR3 loop: CASSFGLTSGDHYEQYF. Written as DNA, the CDR3 is TGTGCCAGCAGTTTCGGTCTCACTAGCGGGGACCACTACGAGCAGTACTTC.

This clonotype was recorded a few times. J is TRBJ2-7 and V is TRBV5-1, with D perhaps assigned TRBD1 or TRBD2 (5 bases each). The CDR3 is 15 residues long. Germline values: CDR1 SGHRS, CDR2 YFSETQ. Between the trimmed V and J ends, which lost 4 bases and 0 bases, there was a span of 14 bases. CDR3 coding DNA: TGCGCCAGCAGCCCGGGACGGAGAGCCTCCTACGAGCAGTACTTC. Translation: CASSPGRRASYEQYF.

This clonotype was counted a few times. The chain joins TRBV5-1 to TRBJ2-7; either TRBD1 or TRBD2 may fit D (5 bases each). The CDR3 length is 14 residues. Germline V gives CDR1 SGHRS, CDR2 YFSETQ. V was pared by 5 bases and J by 6 bases, with 18 bases between. The CDR3 loop reads CASRALRDVSEQYF. In nucleotides, the CDR3 is TGCGCCAGCAGAGCCCTAAGGGACGTAAGCGAGCAGTACTTC.

The CDR3 region has the DNA TGTGCCAGCAGCCCTACCGGGACAGGGCATGAAAAACTGTTTTTT. Protein: CASSPTGTGHEKLFF. The chain recombines TRBV7-9 with TRBJ1-4; 9 bases map to TRBD1. V trimming: 5 bases; J trimming: 6 bases; junction bases outside the gene matches: 7. The CDR3 length is 15 residues. Germline V gene lookup returns CDR1 SEHNR and CDR2 FQNEAQ (reference sequence).

The rearrangement joins TRBV20-1 to TRBJ2-5; D might be TRBD1 (6 bases). Germline V lookup: CDR1 DFQATT, CDR2 SNEGSKA (reference sequence). The length of the CDR3 is 13 residues. Trimming stripped 5 bases from V and 0 bases from J, with 10 bases between. The DNA for the CDR3 is TGCAGTGCTGTCAGACAGGACCAAGAGACCCAGTACTTC. It yields the protein CSAVRQDQETQYF.

The chain employs TRBV5-1 and TRBJ1-3; 9 bases align to TRBD1. Germline-derived CDR1 and CDR2 are SGHRS and YFSETQ. This CDR3 has 15 amino acids. The V and J ends lost 3 bases and 3 bases, in that order; junction bases with no gene match: 4. CDR3 protein: CASSWDREGGNTIYF. For the CDR3, the DNA is TGCGCCAGCAGCTGGGACAGGGAAGGTGGAAACACCATATATTTT. Drawing the rest from reference TRBV5-1 and TRBJ1-3, the complete variable domain is KAGVTQTPRYLIKTRGQQVTLSCSPISGHRSVSWYQQTPGQGLQFLFEYFSETQRNKGNFPGRFSGRQFSNSRSEMNVSTLELGDSALYLCASSWDREGGNTIYFGEGSWLTVV.

This clonotype has a handful of counts. The chain is built from TRBV10-3 and TRBJ2-7; 8 positions match TRBD2. CDR3 length: 16 amino acids. Germline CDR1 is ENHRY and CDR2 is SYGVKD. J gave up 2 bases and V 0 bases, and 6 bases lay outside the gene matches. CDR3 region: CAISESEAGATYEQYF. The CDR3 DNA reads as TGTGCCATCAGTGAGTCGGAAGCGGGGGCCACCTACGAGCAGTACTTC.

This rearrangement joins TRBV20-1 to TRBJ2-1; no clear D. The CDR3 covers 15 residues. Looked up from germline, CDR1 is DFQATT and CDR2 is SNEGSKA (reference sequence). The V end was cut by 8 bases, the J end by 4 bases, with 21 bases between. This CDR3 is CSTNLRASNYNEQFF. The CDR3 nucleotides are TGCAGTACAAATCTCCGGGCCAGCAATTACAATGAGCAGTTCTTC.

V gene TRBV29-1 combines with J gene TRBJ2-7, with TRBD1 matching over 9 bases. The CDR3 has 18 amino acids. Trimming cost V 1 base and J 2 bases; bases outside gene matches: 15. CDR1 is SQVTM, CDR2 ANQGSEA, per germline. CDR3 in amino acids: CSVEVRTGDVWAPYEQYF. The CDR3 nucleotides are TGCAGCGTTGAAGTCCGGACAGGGGATGTTTGGGCACCCTACGAGCAGTACTTC.

This rearrangement joins TRBV21-1 to TRBJ2-5; the D call TRBD2 from the table was never checked on the DNA. TRBV21-1 is designated a pseudogene. This CDR3 region has 17 residues. Written as DNA, the CDR3 is TGTGCCAGCAGCAAAGAGGGGCTAGCGGGGCCACCCGAGACCCAGTACTTC. Amino acids: CASSKEGLAGPPETQYF.

The chain is built from TRBV5-1 and TRBJ2-7; a possible D gene is TRBD2 (5 bases). Trimming removed 6 bases from V and 4 bases from J, with 14 bases in between. Per the germline V gene, CDR1 is SGHRS and CDR2 is YFSETQ. The CDR3 spans 13 residues. CDR3 nucleotide sequence: TGCGCCAGCACCGGGGAATCTTCGTACGAGCAGTACTTC. Encoded protein: CASTGESSYEQYF.

The chain uses TRBV12-3 or TRBV12-4 and TRBJ2-7, with D perhaps TRBD1 (8 bases). The CDR3 sequence is 13 residues long. The V and J ends lost 5 bases and 6 bases respectively, with 14 bases between them. The CDR3 sequence is CASSPTGEGEQYF. The CDR3 region has the DNA TGTGCCAGCAGTCCGACAGGGGAGGGCGAGCAGTACTTC.

The V gene is TRBV20-1, the J gene TRBJ1-6, with no clear D. This CDR3 is built from 14 residues. V was shortened by 0 bases and J by 0 bases, with 3 bases between the two germline ends. Germline V gene lookup returns CDR1 DFQATT and CDR2 SNEGSKA (reference sequence). CDR3 sequence (DNA): TGCAGTGCTAGAGACGACTCCTATAATTCACCCCTCCACTTT. It yields the protein CSARDDSYNSPLHF.

The chain combines TRBV3-1 with TRBJ2-3, with a possible D match to TRBD2 (6 bases). The V gene lost 3 bases and the J gene lost 3 bases, with 10 bases spanning the gap. The CDR3 is 14 residues long. The germline V gene has CDR1 LGHDT and CDR2 YNNKEL (reference sequence). The CDR3 region has the DNA TGTGCCAGCAGCCACTCGCGGGGTACAGATACGCAGTATTTT. Protein product: CASSHSRGTDTQYF.

The chain is built from TRBV6-2 or TRBV6-3 and TRBJ1-1, with a tentative D call TRBD1 (6 bases). Trimming removed 5 bases at V and 5 bases at J, with 15 bases between. The CDR3 extends over 14 amino acids. Looked up from germline, CDR1 is MNHEY and CDR2 is SVGEGT. The chain's CDR3 is CASSKQGQGTEAFF. CDR3 nucleotide sequence: TGTGCCAGCAGTAAACAGGGACAAGGTACTGAAGCTTTCTTT.

The V call is TRBV15, the J call TRBJ2-1; 11 nucleotides align to TRBD1. Germline trimming cut 5 bases from V and 1 base from J; bases unmatched to any gene: 4. The CDR3 is 16 residues long. Germline lookup yields CDR1 LNHNV and CDR2 YYDKDF (reference sequence). CDR3 bases: TGTGCCACCAGCCGGACAGGGGGCAGGTCCTACAATGAGCAGTTCTTC. It encodes CATSRTGGRSYNEQFF.